Here is one TCR beta chain with its context. The antigen remains unidentified. The amount of total RNA extracted per sample was at least 5 micrograms. These data are taken from a study of blood T cells in healthy people across ages. Study conclusions and caveats: Strongly correlated with naive T cell percentage was TCR beta diversity. The unsorted PBMCs prevented any conclusive comparison of naive versus antigen-experienced cells.

A second about 6 to 11 cycle PCR used barcoded and J-beta primers. The template-switch adaptor was a 5' adaptor with 12 random nucleotides. It tagged each cDNA molecule. MiXCR, run by TCRdb on the 5' RACE reads, gives a single entry per CDR3 protein. This repertoire shows hundreds of thousands of distinct CDR3 sequences, around half found once; its top ten account for about two fifths. The sample consisted of blood. The receptor's source is an elderly man in good health.

The CDR3 region is CASTEAEQYF. The CDR3 nucleotides read TGTGCCAGCACCGAGGCCGAGCAGTACTTC. The chain has TRBV9 and TRBJ2-4; D gene uncertain. The J call is uncertain, as TRBJ2-7 better fits the DNA end. Germline V CDR1 and CDR2: SGDLS, YYNGEE. This CDR3 is 10 amino acids long.